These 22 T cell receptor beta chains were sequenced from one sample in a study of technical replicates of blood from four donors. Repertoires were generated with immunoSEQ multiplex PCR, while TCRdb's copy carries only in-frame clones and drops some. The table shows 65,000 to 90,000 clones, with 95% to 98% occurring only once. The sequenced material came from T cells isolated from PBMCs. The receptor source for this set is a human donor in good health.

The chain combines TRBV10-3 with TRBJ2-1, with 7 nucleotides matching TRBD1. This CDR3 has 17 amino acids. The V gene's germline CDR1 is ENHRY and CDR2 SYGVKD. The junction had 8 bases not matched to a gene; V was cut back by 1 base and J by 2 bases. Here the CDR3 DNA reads TGTGCCATCAGTGAGTACGCGCAGGGGGACGCCTACAATGAGCAGTTCTTC. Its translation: CAISEYAQGDAYNEQFF.

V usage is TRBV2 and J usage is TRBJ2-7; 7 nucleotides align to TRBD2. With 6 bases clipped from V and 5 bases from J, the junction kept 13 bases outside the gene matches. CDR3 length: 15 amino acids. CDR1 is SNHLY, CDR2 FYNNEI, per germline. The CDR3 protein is CASRNRYGGRDEQYF. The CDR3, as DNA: TGTGCCAGCAGGAACAGGTACGGCGGGAGAGACGAGCAGTACTTC.

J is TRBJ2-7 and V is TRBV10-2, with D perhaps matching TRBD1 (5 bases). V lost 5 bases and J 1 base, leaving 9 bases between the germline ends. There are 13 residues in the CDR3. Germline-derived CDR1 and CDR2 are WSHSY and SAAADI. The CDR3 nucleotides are TGCGCCAGCAGTCCAGGGATTTCCTACGAGCAGTACTTC. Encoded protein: CASSPGISYEQYF.

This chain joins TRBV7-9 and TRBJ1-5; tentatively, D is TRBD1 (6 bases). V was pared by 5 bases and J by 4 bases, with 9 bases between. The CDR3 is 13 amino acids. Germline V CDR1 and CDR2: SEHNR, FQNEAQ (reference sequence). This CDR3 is CASSVTGNQPQHF. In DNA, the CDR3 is TGTGCCAGCAGCGTAACAGGGAATCAGCCCCAGCATTTT.

CDR3: CASSSGTSSYEQYF. In DNA, the CDR3 is TGTGCCAGCAGCTCAGGGACATCCTCCTACGAGCAGTACTTC. The rearrangement joins TRBV7-2 to TRBJ2-7; a possible D gene is TRBD1 (6 bases). V was clipped by 4 bases and J by 0 bases, with 10 bases between them. Per the germline V gene, CDR1 is SGHTA and CDR2 is FQGNSA. The CDR3 is 14 residues long. The full variable domain, in which reference TRBV7-2 and TRBJ2-7 provide the parts outside the CDR3, is GAGVSQSPSNKVTEKGKDVELRCDPISGHTALYWYRQSLGQGLEFLIYFQGNSAPDKSGLPSDRFSAERTGGSVSTLTIQRTQQEDSAVYLCASSSGTSSYEQYFGPGTRLTVT.

CDR3 region: CASGLQDYGYTF. DNA for the CDR3: TGTGCCAGCGGTCTACAGGACTATGGCTACACCTTC. The chain links TRBV6-5 to TRBJ1-2; tentatively, D is TRBD1 (5 bases). Trimming left V 8 bases short and J 3 bases short, with 10 bases between. The length of the CDR3 is 12 residues. Germline V gene data show CDR1 as MNHEY and CDR2 as SVGAGI.

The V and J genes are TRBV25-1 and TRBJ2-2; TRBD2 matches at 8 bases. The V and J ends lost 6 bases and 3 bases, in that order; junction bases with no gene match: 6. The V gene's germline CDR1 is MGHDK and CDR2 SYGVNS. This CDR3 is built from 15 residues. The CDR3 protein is CASRGLAGDTGELFF. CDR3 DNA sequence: TGTGCCAGCAGGGGGCTAGCGGGCGACACCGGGGAGCTGTTTTTT.

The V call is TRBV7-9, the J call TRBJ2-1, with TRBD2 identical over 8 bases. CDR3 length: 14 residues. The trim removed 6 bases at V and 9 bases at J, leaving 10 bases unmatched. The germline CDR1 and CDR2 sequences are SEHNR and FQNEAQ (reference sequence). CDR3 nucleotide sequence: TGTGCCAGCAGTCTTAGCGGGATTAGCGGTGAGCAGTTCTTC. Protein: CASSLSGISGEQFF.

The CDR3 coding sequence is TGTGCCAGCAGGGGAGGGACGCGCGAGCAGTACTTC. Translation gives CASRGGTREQYF. This sequence joins TRBV7-2 and TRBJ2-7; TRBD2 agrees at 7 bases. Germline V gene lookup returns CDR1 SGHTA and CDR2 FQGNSA. This CDR3 contains 12 residues. V was pared by 6 bases and J by 6 bases, with 5 bases of the junction left unmatched. The full variable domain, in which reference TRBV7-2 and TRBJ2-7 provide the parts outside the CDR3, is GAGVSQSPSNKVTEKGKDVELRCDPISGHTALYWYRQSLGQGLEFLIYFQGNSAPDKSGLPSDRFSAERTGGSVSTLTIQRTQQEDSAVYLCASRGGTREQYFGPGTRLTVT.

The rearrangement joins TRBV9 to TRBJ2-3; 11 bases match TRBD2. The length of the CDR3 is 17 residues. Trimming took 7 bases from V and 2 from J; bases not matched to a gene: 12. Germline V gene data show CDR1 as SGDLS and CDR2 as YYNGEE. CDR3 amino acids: CASSLTLTSGTTDTQYF. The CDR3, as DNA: TGTGCCAGCTCTCTAACCTTGACTAGCGGGACCACAGATACGCAGTATTTT.

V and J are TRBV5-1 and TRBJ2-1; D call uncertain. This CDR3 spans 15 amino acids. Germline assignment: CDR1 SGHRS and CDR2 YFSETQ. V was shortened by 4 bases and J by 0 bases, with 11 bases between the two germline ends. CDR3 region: CASSQIRGSYNEQFF. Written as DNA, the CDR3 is TGCGCCAGCAGCCAAATTAGAGGCTCCTACAATGAGCAGTTCTTC.

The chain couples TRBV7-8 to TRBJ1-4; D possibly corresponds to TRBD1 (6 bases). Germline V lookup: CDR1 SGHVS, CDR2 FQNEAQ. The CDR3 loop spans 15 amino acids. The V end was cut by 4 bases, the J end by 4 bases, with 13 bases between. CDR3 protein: CASSSYRDLNEKLFF. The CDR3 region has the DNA TGTGCCAGCAGCTCCTACAGGGATCTTAATGAAAAACTGTTTTTT.

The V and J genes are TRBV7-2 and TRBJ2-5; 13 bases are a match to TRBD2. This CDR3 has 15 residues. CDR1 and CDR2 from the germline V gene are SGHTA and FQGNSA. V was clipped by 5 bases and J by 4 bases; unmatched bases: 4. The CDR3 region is CASSPRLAGGETQYF. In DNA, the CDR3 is TGTGCCAGCAGCCCCAGACTAGCGGGGGGAGAGACCCAGTACTTC. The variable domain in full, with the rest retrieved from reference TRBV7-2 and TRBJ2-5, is GAGVSQSPSNKVTEKGKDVELRCDPISGHTALYWYRQSLGQGLEFLIYFQGNSAPDKSGLPSDRFSAERTGGSVSTLTIQRTQQEDSAVYLCASSPRLAGGETQYFGPGTRLLVL.

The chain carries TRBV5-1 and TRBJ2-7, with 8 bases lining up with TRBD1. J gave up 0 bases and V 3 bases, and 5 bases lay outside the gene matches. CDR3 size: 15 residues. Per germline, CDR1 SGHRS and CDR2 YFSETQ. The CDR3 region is CASSSGGQGSYEQYF. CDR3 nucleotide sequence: TGCGCCAGCAGCTCAGGTGGACAGGGCTCCTACGAGCAGTACTTC.

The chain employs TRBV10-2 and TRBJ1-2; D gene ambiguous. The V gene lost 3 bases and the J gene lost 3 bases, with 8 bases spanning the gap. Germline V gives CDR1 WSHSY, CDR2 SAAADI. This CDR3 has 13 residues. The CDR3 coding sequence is TGCGCCAGCAGTGACAGGAGGGACTATGGCTACACCTTC. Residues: CASSDRRDYGYTF.

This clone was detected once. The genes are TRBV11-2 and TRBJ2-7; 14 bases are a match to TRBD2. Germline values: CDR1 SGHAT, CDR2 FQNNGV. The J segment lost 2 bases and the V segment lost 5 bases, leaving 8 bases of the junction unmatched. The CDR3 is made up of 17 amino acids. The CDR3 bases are TGTGCCAGCAGCCTTGCCCTGACTAGCGGGAGGGCCTACGAGCAGTACTTC. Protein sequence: CASSLALTSGRAYEQYF.

The CDR3 here is CATSRDAGGYTF. The CDR3 DNA is TGTGCCACCAGCAGAGATGCGGGCGGCTACACCTTC. This sequence joins TRBV15 and TRBJ1-2; D is undetermined. There are 12 residues in the CDR3. Trimming left V 0 bases short and J 8 bases short, with 7 bases between. CDR1 is LNHNV, CDR2 YYDKDF, per germline (reference sequence).

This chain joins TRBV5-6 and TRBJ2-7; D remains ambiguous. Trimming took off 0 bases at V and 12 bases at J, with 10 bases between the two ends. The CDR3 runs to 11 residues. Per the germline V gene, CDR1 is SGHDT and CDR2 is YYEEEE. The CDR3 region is CASSLGNTLYF. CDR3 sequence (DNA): TGTGCCAGCAGCTTGGGAAACACCTTGTACTTC.

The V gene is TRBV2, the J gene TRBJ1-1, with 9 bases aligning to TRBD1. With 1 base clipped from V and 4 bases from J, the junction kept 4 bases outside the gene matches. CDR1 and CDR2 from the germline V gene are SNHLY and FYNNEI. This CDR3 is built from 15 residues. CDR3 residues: CASSEDRGLSTEAFF. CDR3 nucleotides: TGTGCCAGCAGTGAAGACAGGGGGCTTTCCACTGAAGCTTTCTTT.

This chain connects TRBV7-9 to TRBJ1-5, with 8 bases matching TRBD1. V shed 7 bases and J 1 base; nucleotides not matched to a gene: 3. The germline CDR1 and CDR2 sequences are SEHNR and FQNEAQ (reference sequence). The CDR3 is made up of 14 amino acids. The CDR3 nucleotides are TGTGCCAGCACCCAGGGGGCCAGCAATCAGCCCCAGCATTTT. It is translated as CASTQGASNQPQHF.

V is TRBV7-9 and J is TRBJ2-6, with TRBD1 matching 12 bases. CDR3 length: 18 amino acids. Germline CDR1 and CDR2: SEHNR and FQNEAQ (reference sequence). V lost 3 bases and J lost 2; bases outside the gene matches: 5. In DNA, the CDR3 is TGTGCCAGCAGCTTCTCCGGGACAGGGGGCCCTGGGGCCAACGTCCTGACTTTC. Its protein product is CASSFSGTGGPGANVLTF.

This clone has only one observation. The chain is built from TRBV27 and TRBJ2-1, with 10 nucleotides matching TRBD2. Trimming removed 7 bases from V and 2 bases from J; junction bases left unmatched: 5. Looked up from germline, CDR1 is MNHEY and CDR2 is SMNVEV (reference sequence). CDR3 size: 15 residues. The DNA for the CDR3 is TGTGCCAGCAACCCTACTAGCGGGGCCTACAATGAGCAGTTCTTC. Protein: CASNPTSGAYNEQFF.